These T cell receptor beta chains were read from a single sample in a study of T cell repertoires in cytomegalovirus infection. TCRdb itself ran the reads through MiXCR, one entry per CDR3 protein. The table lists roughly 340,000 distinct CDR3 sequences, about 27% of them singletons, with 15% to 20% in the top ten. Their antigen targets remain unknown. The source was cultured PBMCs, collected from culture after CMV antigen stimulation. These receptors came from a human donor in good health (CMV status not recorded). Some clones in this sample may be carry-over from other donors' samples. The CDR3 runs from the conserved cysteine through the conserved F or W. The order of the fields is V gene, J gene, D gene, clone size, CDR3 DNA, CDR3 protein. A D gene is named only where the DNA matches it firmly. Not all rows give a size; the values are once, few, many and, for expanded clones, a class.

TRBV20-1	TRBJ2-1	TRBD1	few	TGCAGTGCACCGGACAGGGGCGCCTACAATGAGCAGTTCTTC	CSAPDRGAYNEQFF
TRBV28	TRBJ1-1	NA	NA	TGTGCCAGCACCCGCCAGACATTCATGAACACTGAAGCTTTCTTT	CASTRQTFMNTEAFF
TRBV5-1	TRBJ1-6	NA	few	TGCGCCAGCAGCTCGGAGGTGGGTAATTCACCCCTCCACTTT	CASSSEVGNSPLHF
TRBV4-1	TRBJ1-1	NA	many	TGCGCCAGCAGCCAAGACAGGGTGAACACTGAAGCTTTCTTT	CASSQDRVNTEAFF
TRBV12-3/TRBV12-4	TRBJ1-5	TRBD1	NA	TGTGCCAGCACCCCCGGACAGGGAAGGCGTAGCAATCAGCCCCAGCATTTT	CASTPGQGRRSNQPQHF
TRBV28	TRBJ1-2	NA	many	TGTGCCAGCAGAACCCCGAGGAGAAACCACTATGGCTACACCTTC	CASRTPRRNHYGYTF
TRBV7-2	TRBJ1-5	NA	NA	TGTGCCAGAAGCCTCAACAGGATCAATCAGCCCCAGCATTTT	CARSLNRINQPQHF
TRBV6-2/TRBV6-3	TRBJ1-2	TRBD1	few	TGTGCCAGCAGTTACGGACAGGGTAATATCAACTATGGCTACACCTTC	CASSYGQGNINYGYTF
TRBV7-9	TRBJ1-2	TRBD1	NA	TGTGCCAGCAGCATGACAGGGGGCGCGGTGAGTGGCTACACCTTC	CASSMTGGAVSGYTF
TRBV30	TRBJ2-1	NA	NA	TGTGCCTGGAGTGTATTGCGGGTGGGTGGTGAGCAGTTCTTC	CAWSVLRVGGEQFF
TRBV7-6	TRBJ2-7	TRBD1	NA	TGTGCCAGCAGCTTTGGCGGGACAGGGGCCTACGAGCAGTACTTC	CASSFGGTGAYEQYF
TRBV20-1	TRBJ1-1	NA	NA	TGCAGTGCTAGAACAGATGGTTTACTGAACACTGAAGCTTTCTTT	CSARTDGLLNTEAFF
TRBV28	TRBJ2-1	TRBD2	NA	TGTGCCAGCAGTATCCGATTGGCGGGAGGTGGCAATGAGCAGTTCTTC	CASSIRLAGGGNEQFF
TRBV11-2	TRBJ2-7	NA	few	TGTGCCAGCAGCTTTGGCAGGGGCTACGAGCAGTACTTC	CASSFGRGYEQYF
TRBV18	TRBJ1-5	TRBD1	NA	TGTGCCAGCTCACTGCGGACAGGGAACTATCAGCCCCAGCATTTT	CASSLRTGNYQPQHF
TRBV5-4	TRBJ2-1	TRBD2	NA	TGTGCCAGCAGCTTGGCCAAAATAGCGGGAGGGGGGTACAATGAGCAGTTCTTC	CASSLAKIAGGGYNEQFF
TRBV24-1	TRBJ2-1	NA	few	TGTGCCACCAATGACGCCGATTACAATGAGCAGTTCTTC	CATNDADYNEQFF
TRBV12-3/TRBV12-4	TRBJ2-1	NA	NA	TGTGCCAGCTCCTCCCGGGGGAGCTCCTACAATGAGCAGTTCTTC	CASSSRGSSYNEQFF
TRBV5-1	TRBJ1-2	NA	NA	TGCGCCAGCAACGAAGGCGGAAGGCTAGGTGGCTACACCTTC	CASNEGGRLGGYTF
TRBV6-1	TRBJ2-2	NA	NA	TGTGCCAGCTGGACAACGAACACCGGGGAGCTGTTTTTT	CASWTTNTGELFF
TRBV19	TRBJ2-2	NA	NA	TGTGCCAGTAGTATAAATACCCTAAGGGAGCTGTTTTTT	CASSINTLRELFF
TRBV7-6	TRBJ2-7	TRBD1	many	TGTGCCAGCAGCCTTTACAGGGGGACAGGGGACTACGAGCAGTACTTC	CASSLYRGTGDYEQYF
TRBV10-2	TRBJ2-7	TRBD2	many	TGCGCCAGCAAAGAGACTAGCGGGACCTCCTACGAGCAGTACTTC	CASKETSGTSYEQYF
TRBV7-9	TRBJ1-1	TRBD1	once	TGTGCCAGCAGCGCCAGACAGGGGATCGGCACTGAAGCTTTCTTT	CASSARQGIGTEAFF
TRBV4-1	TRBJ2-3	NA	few	TGTGCCAGCAGCCAAGGTGGGCTCGGCACAGATACGCAGTATTTT	CASSQGGLGTDTQYF
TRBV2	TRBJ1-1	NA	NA	TGTGCCAGCAGTTTTTTGTTGAAGGGGCCCGGGGACACTGAAGCTTTCTTT	CASSFLLKGPGDTEAFF
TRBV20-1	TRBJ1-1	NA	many	TGCAGTGCTAGAGAGCAGGGATCGAACACTGAAGCTTTCTTT	CSAREQGSNTEAFF
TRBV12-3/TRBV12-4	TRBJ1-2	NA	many	TGTGCCAGCACCTATACCGGGGGTTCTTACTATGGCTACACCTTC	CASTYTGGSYYGYTF
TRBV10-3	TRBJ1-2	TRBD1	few	TGTGCCATCAGGGGGACAGGGGGCGTCCATGGCTACACCTTC	CAIRGTGGVHGYTF
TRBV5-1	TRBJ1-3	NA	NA	TGCGCCAGCAGCCCAAACAGGGCGGGAGGGAACACCATATATTTT	CASSPNRAGGNTIYF
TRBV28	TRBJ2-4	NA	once	TGTGCCAGCAGTTTACCCAGGACGGGGGTCGGCATTCAGTACTTC	CASSLPRTGVGIQYF
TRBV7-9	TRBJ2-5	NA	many	TGTGCCAGCAGCTTAGATGAGTTTCTGTACTTC	CASSLDEFLYF
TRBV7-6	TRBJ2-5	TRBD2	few	TGTGCCAGCAGCTCCTGGGGGAGGGAGGGCCGGGAGACCCAGTACTTC	CASSSWGREGRETQYF
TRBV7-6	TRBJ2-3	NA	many	TGTGCCAGCAGCTTAGGGGCGGGGGCCACAGATACGCAGTATTTT	CASSLGAGATDTQYF
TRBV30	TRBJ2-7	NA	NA	TGTGCCTGGAGTGATATCTCACGGGGCTACGAGCAGTACTTC	CAWSDISRGYEQYF
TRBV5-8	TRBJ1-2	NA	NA	TGTGCCAGCAGCTTGCCCAGGGCACCCTCGAGGAATGGCTACACCTTC	CASSLPRAPSRNGYTF
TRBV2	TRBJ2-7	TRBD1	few	TGTGCCGGCCGACAGGGAATAACCTACGAGCAGTACTTC	CAGRQGITYEQYF
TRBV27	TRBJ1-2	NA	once	TGTGCCAGCAGTCCAAGTGGGGGGCGATCGTTTGGCTACACCTTC	CASSPSGGRSFGYTF
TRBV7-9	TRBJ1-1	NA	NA	TGTGCCAGCAGCTTCACACAGGGCACTGAAGCTTTCTTT	CASSFTQGTEAFF
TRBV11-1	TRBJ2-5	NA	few	TGTGCCAGCAGCTCCGTCCAGGGCCTCCAAGAGACCCAGTACTTC	CASSSVQGLQETQYF
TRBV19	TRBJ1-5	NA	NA	TGTGCCAGTAGTATAGATGGCGGAGGCAGCAATCAGCCCCAGCATTTT	CASSIDGGGSNQPQHF
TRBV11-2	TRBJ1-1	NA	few	TGTGCCAGCAGCCATACGGGGGAGGTAAAAACTGAAGCTTTCTTT	CASSHTGEVKTEAFF
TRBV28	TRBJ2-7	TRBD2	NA	TGTGCCAGCAGTTTCGGCGGGAGCGCGGACGAGCAGTACTTC	CASSFGGSADEQYF
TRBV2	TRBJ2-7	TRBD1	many	TGTGCCAGCAGTGTTGGTGGGACAGGGTGGACCAACACTTTAGGAGAGCAGTACTTC	CASSVGGTGWTNTLGEQYF
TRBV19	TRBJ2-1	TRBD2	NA	TGTGCCAGTAGGAGGCTAGCGGGGAGCTCCTACAATGAGCAGTTCTTC	CASRRLAGSSYNEQFF
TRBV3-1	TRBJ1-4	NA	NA	TGTGCCAGCAGCCAATCGGTAGAGTGGGAAAAACTGTTTTTT	CASSQSVEWEKLFF
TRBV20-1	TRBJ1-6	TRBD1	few	TGCAGTGCTAGAAAAGGGACAGGGGTCTATAATTCACCCCTCCACTTT	CSARKGTGVYNSPLHF
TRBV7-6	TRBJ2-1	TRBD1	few	TGTGCCAGCAGCTTCTCATCCAGGGGGCTCGCCTTAAGCAATGAGCAGTTCTTC	CASSFSSRGLALSNEQFF
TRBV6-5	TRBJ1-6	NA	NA	TGTGCCAGCAGTTACTCGGTGCAGGGAAATTCACCCCTCCACTTT	CASSYSVQGNSPLHF
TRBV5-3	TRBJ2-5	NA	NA	TGTGCCAGCAACCTCGGGCTAGCCCAAGAGACCCAGTACTTC	CASNLGLAQETQYF
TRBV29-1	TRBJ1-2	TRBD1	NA	TGCAGCGTTGATCCGGGACAGAGAAACTATGGCTACACCTTC	CSVDPGQRNYGYTF
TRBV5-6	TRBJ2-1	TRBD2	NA	TGTGCCAGCAGCCCCCCTGCCGGGGGGAGAAATGAGCAGTTCTTC	CASSPPAGGRNEQFF
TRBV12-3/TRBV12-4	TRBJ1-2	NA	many	TGTGCCAGCAGCCTAAGGCGGGGCAAGGGGGGGTATGGCTACACCTTC	CASSLRRGKGGYGYTF
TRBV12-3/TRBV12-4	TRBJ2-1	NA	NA	TGTGCCAGCAGTTTAGGTACAAGACGATCCTACAATGAGCAGTTCTTC	CASSLGTRRSYNEQFF